These 9 T cell receptor beta chains were sequenced from one sample in a study of neurological immune-mediated disorders. TCRdb independently ran MiXCR on the 5' RACE reads; one entry per CDR3 protein. The sample carries tens of thousands of distinct CDR3 sequences, 9.5% to 12% recorded once. The time point was: longitudinal time-point 1 (baseline). The sequencing input was PBMCs. Receptors originate from a male donor with HTLV-1-associated myelopathy (HAM/TSP).

This clonotype appeared many times. V and J are TRBV18 and TRBJ2-5; 11 positions match TRBD2. This CDR3 comprises 17 residues. V gave up 3 bases and J gave up 1 base; unmatched junction bases: 7. Looked up from germline, CDR1 is KGHSH and CDR2 is LQKENI. The CDR3 DNA sequence: TGTGCCAGCTCACCCCTAGCGGGGGGTACGTCCCAAGAGACCCAGTACTTC. Amino acid sequence: CASSPLAGGTSQETQYF.

In this sample, this clonotype is medium-sized. This chain joins TRBV20-1 and TRBJ2-7; D is uncertain. The V end was cut by 5 bases, the J end by 0 bases, with 11 bases between. From germline, CDR1 is DFQATT and CDR2 SNEGSKA (reference sequence). The CDR3 spans 13 residues. The CDR3 here is CSAFRTHSYEQYF. In nucleotides, the CDR3 is TGCAGTGCTTTTCGGACCCACTCCTACGAGCAGTACTTC.

At least ten counts were recorded for this clonotype. The chain carries TRBV29-1 and TRBJ2-3; D is ambiguous. CDR1 and CDR2 from the germline V gene are SQVTM and ANQGSEA. This CDR3 has 13 amino acids. V was cut by 6 bases and J by 0 bases, with 10 bases left in between. The CDR3 loop is CSVDVASTDTQYF. The CDR3 DNA is TGCAGCGTCGACGTAGCTAGCACAGATACGCAGTATTTT.

Concerning this clonotype: Just one base apart from a much larger clone, this may be a read error. J is TRBJ2-1 and V is TRBV4-3; possibly TRBD2 for D (6 bases). This CDR3 is 16 amino acids long. Germline V lookup: CDR1 LGHNA, CDR2 YSLEER. CDR3 protein: CDSSQDWRGDYNEQFF. The CDR3 DNA reads as TGCGACAGCAGCCAAGATTGGCGGGGCGATTACAATGAGCAGTTCTTC.

This clonotype occurred many times. The V gene is TRBV5-1, the J gene TRBJ2-1; 7 bases fit TRBD2. The CDR3 is 16 residues long. Germline CDR1 and CDR2: SGHRS and YFSETQ. V gave up 3 bases and J gave up 4 bases; unmatched junction bases: 10. CDR3 DNA: TGCGCCAGCAGCTCAACGATAGCGGGTTTATACAATGAGCAGTTCTTC. It translates to CASSSTIAGLYNEQFF.

This clonotype was observed a handful of times. V usage is TRBV6-5 and J usage is TRBJ1-3; D is unclear. V gave up 9 bases and J gave up 0 bases, with 12 bases separating them. Germline CDR1 and CDR2: MNHEY and SVGAGI. This CDR3 has 14 amino acids. CDR3 residues: CASKKDTSGNTIYF. The CDR3 DNA reads as TGTGCCAGTAAGAAAGACACCTCTGGAAACACCATATATTTT.

This clonotype was seen ten or more times. The CDR3, as DNA: TGTGCCAGCAGCTTGGGGGGAGGCGAGCAGTTCTTC. Encoded protein: CASSLGGGEQFF. J is TRBJ2-1 and V is TRBV5-4; D is possibly TRBD2 (6 bases). This CDR3 region has 12 residues. CDR1 SGHNT and CDR2 YYREEE come from the germline V gene (reference sequence). With 0 bases removed from V and 10 bases from J, the gap between germline ends came to 8 bases.

Notes on this clonotype: A much larger clone lies a single base off, so this may be a read error. The rearrangement links TRBV10-3 to TRBJ2-7, with D tentatively TRBD1 (6 bases). Germline CDR1 and CDR2: ENHRY and SYGVKD. The CDR3 extends over 12 amino acids. V lost 8 bases, J lost 9 bases, and 17 bases lay in between. CDR3 nucleotides: TGTGCCATCGGTCAGGGACACGGCGCGCAGTACTTC. Protein product: CAIGQGHGAQYF.

This clonotype was detected ten times or more. The rearrangement uses TRBV14 and TRBJ1-3, with D hard to call. This CDR3 comprises 15 residues. Germline CDR1 and CDR2: SGHDN and FVKESK. V lost 1 base, J lost 2 bases, and 9 bases lay in between. The CDR3, as DNA: TGTGCCAGCAGCCAAGGACTTCGTGCTGGAAACACCATATATTTT. Translation gives CASSQGLRAGNTIYF.